Shown below are 24 T cell receptor beta chains from a single sample sequenced in a study of T cell changes during pregnancy in multiple sclerosis. The data were produced by immunoSEQ multiplex PCR, yet TCRdb's version contains in-frame clones alone and is incomplete. The sample contains 50,000 or so clones, approximately 94% of which appear only once. The input for sequencing was CD4+ T cells from peripheral blood mononuclear cells, taken in the second trimester of pregnancy. The receptors were sampled from a female donor with multiple sclerosis, enrolled in a pregnancy study.

In this sample, this clone turned up a few times. V and J are TRBV19 and TRBJ1-1; no clear D gene. Germline CDR1 is LNHDA and CDR2 is SQIVND (reference sequence). V dropped 3 bases and J dropped 4 bases, with 9 bases sitting between them. The CDR3 extends over 13 amino acids. CDR3 coding DNA: TGTGCCAGTAGTATCGTGGCGGGCACTGAAGCTTTCTTT. Its translation is CASSIVAGTEAFF.

The chain uses TRBV6-1 and TRBJ1-1; 7 bases map to TRBD1. Trimming at V came to 2 bases and at J to 1 base, leaving 19 bases not matched to a gene. The CDR3 length is 20 residues. CDR1 is MNHNS and CDR2 is SASEGT in the germline V gene. The CDR3: CASSEFALDRYFGTNTEAFF. CDR3 bases: TGTGCCAGCAGTGAATTTGCCCTGGACAGGTATTTTGGAACGAACACTGAAGCTTTCTTT.

V is TRBV6-4 and J is TRBJ1-1; no clear D gene. Trimming took off 6 bases at V and 1 base at J, with 18 bases between the two ends. CDR3 length: 16 amino acids. Germline assignment: CDR1 MRHNA and CDR2 SNTAGT. This CDR3 reads CASRLPGQTQNTEAFF. In nucleotides, the CDR3 is TGTGCCAGCAGACTCCCGGGTCAGACTCAGAACACTGAAGCTTTCTTT.

The chain is built from TRBV27 and TRBJ2-5; 8 bases line up with TRBD1. CDR3 size: 14 residues. The V gene's germline CDR1 is MNHEY and CDR2 SMNVEV (reference sequence). J was trimmed by 4 bases and V by 3 bases; bases with no gene match: 4. The CDR3 reads CASSFGQGGETQYF. CDR3 nucleotides: TGTGCCAGCAGTTTCGGACAGGGAGGAGAGACCCAGTACTTC.

The gene calls are TRBV5-4 and TRBJ2-1; tentative D call: TRBD2 (6 bases). The V end lost 4 bases, the J end lost 7 bases, and 21 bases lay between the germline ends. The CDR3 sequence is 16 residues long. Looked up from germline, CDR1 is SGHNT and CDR2 is YYREEE (reference sequence). The CDR3 DNA reads TGTGCCAGCAGCGCCGGAAACGTCGGGGGTTTTAATGAGCAGTTCTTC. It specifies CASSAGNVGGFNEQFF.

V is TRBV9 and J is TRBJ2-1; D possibly corresponds to TRBD2 (5 bases). The V end lost 3 bases, the J end lost 8 bases, and 21 bases lay between the germline ends. Germline V gene lookup returns CDR1 SGDLS and CDR2 YYNGEE. This CDR3 is built from 16 residues. CDR3 region: CASSALLAPASDEQFF. The CDR3 DNA reads as TGTGCCAGCAGCGCGCTTCTAGCTCCGGCATCCGATGAGCAGTTCTTC.

The rearrangement joins TRBV7-2 to TRBJ1-1; 8 bases align to TRBD1. CDR3 length: 12 residues. The germline gives CDR1 SGHTA, CDR2 FQGNSA. With 5 bases clipped from V and 9 bases from J, the junction kept 5 bases outside the gene matches. CDR3 loop: CASSRTGLQAFF. In DNA, the CDR3 is TGTGCCAGCAGCCGGACAGGGCTCCAAGCTTTCTTT. Based on the CDR3 plus reference TRBV7-2 and TRBJ1-1, the full variable domain is GAGVSQSPSNKVTEKGKDVELRCDPISGHTALYWYRQSLGQGLEFLIYFQGNSAPDKSGLPSDRFSAERTGGSVSTLTIQRTQQEDSAVYLCASSRTGLQAFFGQGTRLTVV.

The chain links TRBV9 to TRBJ2-5; a weak D match, TRBD2 (5 bases). CDR1 is SGDLS and CDR2 is YYNGEE in the germline V gene. The V end lost 3 bases, the J end lost 3 bases, and 6 bases lay between the germline ends. This CDR3 contains 12 residues. As DNA, the CDR3 is TGTGCCAGCAGCGCCGGGGAAGAGACCCAGTACTTC. It encodes CASSAGEETQYF.

DNA of the CDR3: TGTGCCAGCAGGGGGAGGGGACAGGGCGGCGAGCAGTACTTC. Residues: CASRGRGQGGEQYF. The chain recombines TRBV6-5 with TRBJ2-7, with 9 bases fitting TRBD1. Germline loops: CDR1 MNHEY, CDR2 SVGAGI. The CDR3 covers 14 residues. V gave up 6 bases and J gave up 6 bases; unmatched junction bases: 9.

V usage is TRBV7-9 and J usage is TRBJ2-3; a weak D match, TRBD1 (6 bases). Germline V gene data show CDR1 as SEHNR and CDR2 as FQNEAQ (reference sequence). Trimming cost V 5 bases and J 1 base, with 16 bases left between them. The CDR3 is 16 residues long. CDR3 loop: CASSPETGWGTDTQYF. CDR3 DNA: TGTGCCAGCAGCCCAGAGACAGGTTGGGGCACAGATACGCAGTATTTT.

This clone was seen only a few times. The rearrangement uses TRBV2 and TRBJ1-1; weak D call: TRBD1 (6 bases). The CDR3 consists of 13 residues. The V and J ends lost 6 bases and 8 bases respectively, with 16 bases between them. Germline V gene lookup returns CDR1 SNHLY and CDR2 FYNNEI. CDR3 loop: CASSGHWTEEAFF. CDR3 in DNA: TGTGCCAGCAGCGGGCACTGGACAGAGGAAGCTTTCTTT.

The chain uses TRBV5-4 and TRBJ1-1; 7 nucleotides agree with TRBD1. CDR3 size: 15 residues. After removal of 1 base from V and 3 bases from J, the junction contained 6 bases not matched to a gene. Germline assignment: CDR1 SGHNT and CDR2 YYREEE (reference sequence). The CDR3 region is CASSLQGQGDTEAFF. As DNA, the CDR3 is TGTGCCAGCAGCTTGCAGGGGCAGGGGGACACTGAAGCTTTCTTT.

The CDR3 DNA sequence: TGTGCCAGCTCACCATTAACTGTAATGGCTGGGGCCAACGTCCTGACTTTC. This encodes CASSPLTVMAGANVLTF. The V gene is TRBV18, the J gene TRBJ2-6; D is uncertain. The CDR3 sequence is 17 residues long. The germline V gene encodes CDR1 KGHSH and CDR2 LQKENI. Deletions cut 2 bases from V and 2 bases from J, with 13 bases between. The variable domain in full, completed from reference TRBV18 and TRBJ2-6, reads NAGVMQNPRHLVRRRGQEARLRCSPMKGHSHVYWYRQLPEEGLKFMVYLQKENIIDESGMPKERFSAEFPKEGPSILRIQQVVRGDSAAYFCASSPLTVMAGANVLTFGAGSRLTVL.

This sequence joins TRBV5-4 and TRBJ2-5, with a tentative D call TRBD2 (6 bases). CDR3 length: 14 amino acids. Germline CDR1 is SGHNT and CDR2 is YYREEE (reference sequence). With 2 bases removed from V and 5 bases from J, the gap between germline ends came to 13 bases. This CDR3 is CASSFWAGRETQYF. The DNA of the CDR3 is TGTGCCAGCAGCTTCTGGGCAGGGAGGGAGACCCAGTACTTC.

The chain's CDR3 is CSGTGSPGNTIYF. For the CDR3, the DNA is TGCAGCGGCACAGGGTCCCCTGGAAACACCATATATTTT. This chain uses TRBV29-1 with TRBJ1-3, with D tentatively TRBD1 (6 bases). Germline V gene lookup returns CDR1 SQVTM and CDR2 ANQGSEA. The ends were cut back, 7 bases at V and 2 bases at J, with 12 bases in the middle. The CDR3 runs 13 residues.

This chain uses TRBV11-2 with TRBJ1-6; weak D call: TRBD1 (6 bases). The CDR3 sequence is 19 residues long. V dropped 0 bases and J dropped 7 bases, with 22 bases sitting between them. Germline CDR1 is SGHAT and CDR2 is FQNNGV. Here the CDR3 reads CASSLDIGGGRKRNSPLHF. CDR3 nucleotide sequence: TGTGCCAGCAGCTTAGATATTGGGGGGGGGCGTAAGAGGAATTCACCCCTCCACTTT.

This chain uses TRBV2 with TRBJ1-5, with D unclear. V was trimmed by 8 bases and J by 3 bases, leaving 11 bases between them. Germline V gene sequence: CDR1 SNHLY, CDR2 FYNNEI. The CDR3 is 13 residues long. The chain's CDR3 is CASSGEDNQPQHF. As DNA, the CDR3 is TGTGCCAGCTCCGGGGAAGACAATCAGCCCCAGCATTTT. Supplemented by reference TRBV2 and TRBJ1-5, the full variable domain reads EPEVTQTPSHQVTQMGQEVILRCVPISNHLYFYWYRQILGQKVEFLVSFYNNEISEKSEIFDDQFSVERPDGSNFTLKIRSTKLEDSAMYFCASSGEDNQPQHFGDGTRLSIL.

This chain uses TRBV4-2 with TRBJ2-2; possible D gene TRBD2, 7 bases. Germline assignment: CDR1 LGHNA and CDR2 YNFKEQ. Deletions cut 0 bases from V and 4 bases from J, with 12 bases between. This CDR3 is built from 16 residues. Written as DNA, the CDR3 is TGTGCCAGCAGCCAAGAGGGAGGGGGGAGCACCGGGGAGCTGTTTTTT. This encodes CASSQEGGGSTGELFF.

Concerning this clone itself: At one boundary the junction diverges from the germline segment, which might be a read error. The chain recombines TRBV4-1 with TRBJ1-1; no reliable D call. The CDR3 has 11 amino acids. CDR1 is MGHRA, CDR2 YSYEKL, per germline. This CDR3 is CANHGNPEAFF. CDR3 in DNA: TGCGCCAATCACGGGAACCCTGAAGCTTTCTTT.

The chain uses TRBV10-3 and TRBJ1-5; possibly TRBD1 for D (6 bases). With 2 bases removed from V and 0 bases from J, the gap between germline ends came to 11 bases. The CDR3 has 16 amino acids. Germline V gene lookup returns CDR1 ENHRY and CDR2 SYGVKD. The CDR3 DNA reads TGTGCCATCAGTGAGAAAGGGGGGGTTAGCAATCAGCCCCAGCATTTT. Protein: CAISEKGGVSNQPQHF.

The V and J genes are TRBV27 and TRBJ1-1, with 7 positions matching TRBD1. The CDR3 is made up of 15 amino acids. Germline lookup yields CDR1 MNHEY and CDR2 SMNVEV (reference sequence). Trimming at V came to 0 bases and at J to 3 bases, leaving 4 bases not matched to a gene. The CDR3 reads CASSLSGTVYTEAFF. DNA of the CDR3: TGTGCCAGCAGTTTATCTGGGACAGTTTACACTGAAGCTTTCTTT.

This chain uses TRBV7-3 with TRBJ2-7; 9 bases map to TRBD1. CDR3 size: 16 residues. CDR1 and CDR2 from the germline V gene are SGHTA and FQGTGA. V gave up 0 bases and J gave up 6 bases; unmatched junction bases: 9. The DNA of the CDR3 is TGTGCCAGCAGCTTAACCGGGACAGGGTCAGTCTCCGAGCAGTACTTC. It codes for CASSLTGTGSVSEQYF.

The V and J genes are TRBV29-1 and TRBJ1-1; TRBD1 is a possible D gene (6 bases). CDR1 and CDR2 (germline): SQVTM, ANQGSEA. Trimming took off 7 bases at V and 8 bases at J, with 11 bases between the two ends. CDR3 size: 10 residues. CDR3 in DNA: TGCAGCGCCAGACAGGAAGAAGCTTTCTTT. Its translation: CSARQEEAFF.

This chain joins TRBV7-6 and TRBJ2-1; a possible D gene is TRBD1 (6 bases). CDR3 length equals 18 residues. The V gene's germline CDR1 is SGHVS and CDR2 FNYEAQ. The V end was cut by 4 bases, the J end by 0 bases, with 19 bases between. Here the CDR3 reads CASSSIRDKGSSYNEQFF. The CDR3, as DNA: TGTGCCAGCAGCTCCATCCGGGACAAAGGCAGCTCCTACAATGAGCAGTTCTTC.